This T cell receptor (beta chain) was documented in a study of T cells after yellow fever vaccination. The CDR3 runs to 15 residues. Germline V gene sequence: CDR1 SGHRS, CDR2 YFSETQ. V lost 4 bases and J lost 6, with 14 bases in between. Template-switching 5'RACE yielded the TCR cDNA; a universal primer site and UMIs were added in the process. TCRdb analysed the 5' RACE reads with MiXCR anew, one entry per CDR3 protein. The sample includes hundreds of thousands of distinct CDR3 sequences, roughly a sixth of them seen just once. This clonotype came up a few times. The sample was PBMCs, taken before the yellow fever booster vaccination. The J gene is TRBJ1-6, the V gene TRBV5-1; D is unclear. This TCR came from a man aged 18-30 years who received the YFV17D yellow fever vaccine. The CDR3 spells CASSPGGDGNSPLHF. The CDR3 DNA follows: TGCGCCAGCAGCCCCGGCGGGGATGGTAATTCACCCCTCCACTTT.